This TCR beta chain was sequenced for a study of blood T cell repertoires in COVID-19. About the study: Collection of acute and convalescent COVID-19 samples took place in the United States, Italy and Spain. T cells, B-cell-depleted T cells, or PBMCs supplied cDNA or gDNA.

Trimming took off 3 bases at V and 7 bases at J, with 16 bases between the two ends. CDR3 length equals 16 residues. From germline, CDR1 is SGHTA and CDR2 FQGNSA. In the original workflow: Quantification of nucleated cells was approximated via reference gene primer amplification. Sequencing was performed with immunoSEQ multiplex PCR; in TCRdb, only in-frame clones are kept and a portion is missing. V, J and clone size derive from that table, while D and trimming were established from the DNA sequence. The data hold approximately 190,000 clones, with over 80% observed a single time. Material: peripheral blood. This chain links TRBV7-2 with TRBJ1-6, with a possible D match to TRBD1 (5 bases). This receptor was taken from a middle-aged woman with acute or convalescent COVID-19. The CDR3, as DNA: TGTGCCAGCAGCTTTTCACCGGACACGGCAAATTCACCCCTCCACTTT. Protein product: CASSFSPDTANSPLHF.